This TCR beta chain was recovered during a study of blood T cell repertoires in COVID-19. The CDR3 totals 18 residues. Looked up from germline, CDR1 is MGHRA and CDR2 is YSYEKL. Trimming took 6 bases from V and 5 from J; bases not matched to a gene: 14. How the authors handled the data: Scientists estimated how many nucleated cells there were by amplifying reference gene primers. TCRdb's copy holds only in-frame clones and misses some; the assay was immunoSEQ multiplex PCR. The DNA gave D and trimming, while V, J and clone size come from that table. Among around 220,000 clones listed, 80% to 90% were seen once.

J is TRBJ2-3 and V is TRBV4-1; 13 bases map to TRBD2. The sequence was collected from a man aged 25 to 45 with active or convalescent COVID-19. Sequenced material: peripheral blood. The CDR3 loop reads CASRSKGTSGNRKDTQYF. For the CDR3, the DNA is TGCGCCAGCAGAAGTAAAGGGACTAGCGGGAATAGGAAAGATACGCAGTATTTT.